Listed below are T cell receptor beta chains from one sample, sequenced in a study of blood T cell repertoires in COVID-19. Some clones are missing from TCRdb's copy, which holds only in-frame ones; the method was immunoSEQ multiplex PCR. The data show approximately 500,000 clones, 85% to 90% seen once. Input material: peripheral blood. The receptor set was obtained from a woman in her forties or fifties with COVID-19, enrolled during active disease. Both conserved end residues are part of each CDR3. Fields, in order: V gene, CDR3 protein.

V: TRBV3-1/TRBV3-2; CDR3: CASSATGGGYTF
V: TRBV11-1; CDR3: CASSSWTGGTGELFF
V: TRBV30; CDR3: CAWSTGGNSPLHF
V: TRBV27; CDR3: CASSSPLDRVDYGYTF
V: TRBV5-1; CDR3: CASSLGAGMNTEAFF
V: TRBV5-5; CDR3: CASSRSPGGETQYF
V: TRBV7-9; CDR3: CASSLALGESSGANVLTF
V: TRBV19; CDR3: CASSVTDSAETQYF
V: TRBV25-1; CDR3: CASTRTGSGNTIYF
V: TRBV6-1; CDR3: CASSEGSGLYGYTF
V: TRBV3-1/TRBV3-2; CDR3: CASSLELQGPQGEKLFF
V: TRBV15; CDR3: CATSPSIPGQGRTAYEQYF
V: TRBV29-1; CDR3: CSGAQTGGTEAFF
V: TRBV7-3; CDR3: CASSPGQGVSDTIYF
V: TRBV18; CDR3: CASSLQGETEAFF
V: TRBV5-4; CDR3: CASSVFGQPQHF
V: TRBV9; CDR3: CASSPQMVTGELFF
V: TRBV11-2; CDR3: CASSARGVTEAFF
V: TRBV12-3/TRBV12-4; CDR3: CAIENRVGTEAFF
V: TRBV19; CDR3: CASSIRDRGSYNEQFF
V: TRBV27; CDR3: CASSPQGFNEKLFF
V: TRBV5-1; CDR3: CASSSGPGLAGGSRGTDTQYF
V: TRBV2; CDR3: CASRGGSYEQYF
V: TRBV5-1; CDR3: CASSLEALGTGDEQYF
V: TRBV15; CDR3: CATSEGAGNTIYF
V: TRBV7-8; CDR3: CASRLTVSGNTIYF
V: TRBV5-6; CDR3: CASRTTITDTQYF
V: TRBV27; CDR3: CASSLYQISSGANVLTF
V: TRBV5-1; CDR3: CASSPTTGGTGELFF
V: TRBV29-1; CDR3: CSVEYLIKETQYF
V: TRBV12-5; CDR3: CASGRDEQFF
V: TRBV4-2; CDR3: CASSQGTSGGGQETQYF
V: TRBV12-5; CDR3: CASGATGRTGELFF